This entry features one TCR beta chain sequence. Its antigen is not known. The data stem from a study of T-cell reconstitution after alpha-beta-depleted transplantation in children. Unique molecular identifiers were incorporated during preparation of the TCRbeta library. One entry per CDR3 protein results from TCRdb running MiXCR on the PCR reads. The sample holds 540,000 or so distinct CDR3 sequences; 23% are singletons and the top ten take 12% to 15%. Germline V gene sequence: CDR1 MNHEY, CDR2 SMNVEV (reference sequence). The germline V and J ends were trimmed by 0 bases and 7 bases, with 16 bases remaining between them. This CDR3 is 15 amino acids long. Overall study findings and caveats: Among T cells one year after transplant, newly produced cells accounted for most counts and diversity. High day-60 TCRbeta diversity in some patients came from surviving recipient T cells and thymic progenitors. Expanded clones from the graft, numbering several hundred, reportedly supplied alpha-beta T cells about two months after transplant.

The source material was PBMCs, mostly from graft donor cells, sampled 360 days after TCRalphabeta/CD19-depleted stem cell transplant. The chain employs TRBV27 and TRBJ2-7; D is perhaps TRBD2 (7 bases). The sequence was obtained from a boy under two years old who had a stem cell transplant for acute myeloid leukemia, so the T cells may come from the graft donor. This chain's CDR3 is CASSLSRRGAGEQYF. The CDR3 DNA is TGTGCCAGCAGTTTATCACGCCGGGGGGCGGGTGAGCAGTACTTC.